The 15 T cell receptor beta chains in this list originate from one sample, sequenced in a study of CD8 T cells in ankylosing spondylitis. Study-level results: A TCR beta motif of roughly 8 highly homologous variants seemed to mark ankylosing spondylitis blood.

Their cognate antigens are unknown. MiXCR, applied by TCRdb to the 5' RACE reads, yields one record per CDR3 protein. The sample lists just under 550,000 distinct CDR3 sequences, roughly 13% occurring once. The sequenced sample consisted of blood, either unsorted or a sorted T cell fraction (not recorded which). These receptors were obtained from a male donor with ankylosing spondylitis.

This clonotype has only a few counts. The chain recombines TRBV4-2 with TRBJ2-5; D might be TRBD2 (6 bases). Germline values: CDR1 LGHNA, CDR2 YNFKEQ. The ends were cut back, 6 bases at V and 5 bases at J, with 13 bases in the middle. This CDR3 region has 13 residues. The CDR3 nucleotides read TGTGCCAGCAGACCTCTAGGGACTGAGACCCAGTACTTC. It encodes CASRPLGTETQYF.

To note about this clonotype: Mismatch with germline at one junction end may stem from a read error. The rearrangement uses TRBV7-2 and TRBJ2-2, with 7 bases fitting TRBD2. Germline lookup yields CDR1 SGHTA and CDR2 FQGNSA. The CDR3 is made up of 14 amino acids. As DNA, the CDR3 is TGTGCCAGCAGCCTAGCGGAGGGAACCGGGGAGCTGTTTTTT. This sequence encodes CASSLAEGTGELFF.

This clonotype occurred a few times. The chain employs TRBV10-3 and TRBJ2-3; D is unclear. Germline CDR1 is ENHRY and CDR2 is SYGVKD. This CDR3 region has 12 residues. Trimming stripped 11 bases from V and 5 bases from J, with 14 bases between. The chain's CDR3 is CAVRTEEDTQYF. The CDR3 nucleotides are TGTGCCGTACGAACAGAGGAAGATACGCAGTATTTT.

V and J are TRBV3-1 and TRBJ2-7; 11 nucleotides match TRBD2. Germline loops: CDR1 LGHDT, CDR2 YNNKEL (reference sequence). Trimming at V came to 9 bases and at J to 3 bases, leaving 1 base not matched to a gene. This CDR3 spans 12 amino acids. Here the CDR3 reads CASTSGSYEQYF. As DNA, the CDR3 is TGTGCCAGTACTAGCGGGAGCTACGAGCAGTACTTC.

The chain recombines TRBV10-3 with TRBJ2-1; D possibly corresponds to TRBD1 (6 bases). From germline, CDR1 is ENHRY and CDR2 SYGVKD. The CDR3 runs 14 residues. The germline V and J ends were trimmed by 10 bases and 4 bases, with 17 bases remaining between them. DNA of the CDR3: TGTGCCACCAAGCCAGGCCAGGGGTACAATGAGCAGTTCTTC. Translating it yields CATKPGQGYNEQFF.

This clonotype was found a few times. The rearrangement links TRBV28 to TRBJ2-3, with 10 nucleotides matching TRBD2. The germline V gene has CDR1 MDHEN and CDR2 SYDVKM. The V and J ends lost 10 bases and 2 bases, in that order; junction bases with no gene match: 9. The length of the CDR3 is 15 residues. The CDR3 DNA is TGTGCCACCACTGGACTAGCGGTTATCACAGATACGCAGTATTTT. Amino acids: CATTGLAVITDTQYF. The variable domain in full, completed from reference TRBV28 and TRBJ2-3, reads DVKVTQSSRYLVKRTGEKVFLECVQDMDHENMFWYRQDPGLGLRLIYFSYDVKMKEKGDIPEGYSVSREKKERFSLILESASTNQTSMYLCATTGLAVITDTQYFGPGTRLTVL.

This clonotype came up a few times. This chain links TRBV15 with TRBJ1-4; D not resolved. The CDR3 extends over 15 amino acids. V dropped 0 bases and J dropped 4 bases, with 9 bases sitting between them. Germline V lookup: CDR1 LNHNV, CDR2 YYDKDF (reference sequence). The CDR3 bases are TGTGCCACCAGCAGAGATGGGATACTTAATGAAAAACTGTTTTTT. Amino acids: CATSRDGILNEKLFF.

This clonotype was picked up a small number of times. The chain employs TRBV3-1 and TRBJ2-2, with D uncertain. The CDR3 totals 17 residues. CDR1 LGHDT and CDR2 YNNKEL come from the germline V gene (reference sequence). V shed 4 bases and J shed 2 bases, with 17 bases lying between them. For the CDR3, the DNA is TGTGCCAGCAGCCCGGATTGGAGTAGCAGAAACACCGGGGAGCTGTTTTTT. Translating it yields CASSPDWSSRNTGELFF.

V is TRBV6-1 and J is TRBJ2-1, with 11 bases matching TRBD2. V was clipped by 8 bases and J by 4 bases; unmatched bases: 7. CDR1 and CDR2 from the germline V gene are MNHNS and SASEGT. The CDR3 runs to 15 residues. The CDR3 reads CASGTLAGDYNEQFF. The CDR3 bases are TGTGCCAGCGGCACACTAGCGGGAGATTACAATGAGCAGTTCTTC.

This clonotype has just a few counts. CDR3 amino acids: CSVVETTYNEQFF. For the CDR3, the DNA is TGCAGCGTTGTTGAGACTACCTACAATGAGCAGTTCTTC. The chain couples TRBV29-1 to TRBJ2-1, with D possibly being TRBD2 (5 bases). The ends were cut back, 4 bases at V and 2 bases at J, with 9 bases in the middle. The length of the CDR3 is 13 residues. The germline gives CDR1 SQVTM, CDR2 ANQGSEA.

The J gene is TRBJ2-2, the V gene TRBV27, with 7 nucleotides matching TRBD2. V dropped 6 bases and J dropped 6; count of bases not matched to a gene: 13. CDR1 is MNHEY and CDR2 is SMNVEV in the germline V gene (reference sequence). The CDR3 spans 16 residues. CDR3 nucleotide sequence: TGTGCCAGCAGCAGGGCCGGCGGGAGCGCCCCCGGGGAGCTGTTTTTT. This codes for CASSRAGGSAPGELFF.

This clonotype appeared a few times. The CDR3 loop is CASRAGTSFNEQFF. DNA of the CDR3: TGTGCCAGCAGGGCCGGGACTAGCTTCAATGAGCAGTTCTTC. The J gene is TRBJ2-1, the V gene TRBV2, with 9 bases fitting TRBD2. J gave up 6 bases and V 6 bases, and 6 bases lay outside the gene matches. From germline, CDR1 is SNHLY and CDR2 FYNNEI. The CDR3 contains 14 residues.

This clonotype was seen only a few times. V gene TRBV7-9 combines with J gene TRBJ1-1; the match to TRBD1 covers 12 bases. After removal of 5 bases from V and 5 bases from J, the junction contained 6 bases not matched to a gene. Germline lookup yields CDR1 SEHNR and CDR2 FQNEAQ (reference sequence). This CDR3 comprises 15 residues. The DNA of the CDR3 is TGTGCCAGCAGCGTTGGGACAGGGGGCGCGACTGAAGCTTTCTTT. Translating it yields CASSVGTGGATEAFF.

The genes are TRBV5-1 and TRBJ2-5; the match to TRBD2 covers 7 bases. Germline values: CDR1 SGHRS, CDR2 YFSETQ. Trimming removed 0 bases from V and 6 bases from J; junction bases left unmatched: 5. The CDR3 has 14 amino acids. CDR3 loop: CASSLDSGAKTQYF. The CDR3 region has the DNA TGCGCCAGCAGCTTGGACAGCGGGGCCAAGACCCAGTACTTC. Full variable domain (rest looked up from reference TRBV5-1 and TRBJ2-5): KAGVTQTPRYLIKTRGQQVTLSCSPISGHRSVSWYQQTPGQGLQFLFEYFSETQRNKGNFPGRFSGRQFSNSRSEMNVSTLELGDSALYLCASSLDSGAKTQYFGPGTRLLVL.

This clonotype has a count of ten or more. The chain combines TRBV5-1 with TRBJ2-2; 7 bases align to TRBD1. The V gene end was trimmed by 3 bases and the J gene end by 0 bases; junction bases not matched to a gene: 5. Germline-derived CDR1 and CDR2 are SGHRS and YFSETQ. CDR3 length: 16 amino acids. CDR3 sequence (DNA): TGCGCCAGCAGCTCCCGGCAGGGGGCGAACACCGGGGAGCTGTTTTTT. Translating it yields CASSSRQGANTGELFF.